The 17 T cell receptor beta chains in this list originate from one sample, sequenced in a study of T cells after yellow fever vaccination. TCRdb re-called the 5' RACE reads through MiXCR, storing one row per CDR3 protein. The table has roughly 340,000 distinct CDR3 sequences, 8.7% seen once. The specimen was PBMCs, collected on the day of the first yellow fever vaccination. The receptors stem from a young man who received the YFV17D yellow fever vaccine.

This clonotype has just a few counts. This chain uses TRBV4-1 with TRBJ2-5; 10 nucleotides match TRBD1. The CDR3 is made up of 15 amino acids. Germline CDR1 is MGHRA and CDR2 is YSYEKL. The ends lost 1 base at V and 5 bases at J; junction bases unmatched: 4. CDR3 sequence (DNA): TGCGCCAGCAGCCAAGGACAGGGGGCGCGTGAGACCCAGTACTTC. As protein: CASSQGQGARETQYF.

A few counts support this clonotype. V gene TRBV12-3 or TRBV12-4 combines with J gene TRBJ2-3; a possible D gene is TRBD1 (6 bases). The CDR3 is 13 residues long. Trimming pared 6 bases from V and 4 bases from J, leaving 11 bases between. CDR3 sequence (DNA): TGTGCCAGCAGGCGGACAGCTCCAGATACGCAGTATTTT. Translating gives CASRRTAPDTQYF.

This clonotype was recorded many times. The chain is built from TRBV7-8 and TRBJ1-2, with TRBD1 identical over 8 bases. The V gene's germline CDR1 is SGHVS and CDR2 FQNEAQ. The CDR3 covers 13 residues. J lost 4 bases, V lost 4 bases, and 2 bases had no gene match. The CDR3 sequence is CASSSGQVYGYTF. The CDR3 DNA reads TGTGCCAGCAGCTCGGGACAGGTCTATGGCTACACCTTC.

This clonotype was picked up a small number of times. In DNA, the CDR3 is TGTGCCAGCAGCCAAAAGAGACGAGAAAAACTGTTTTTT. It yields the protein CASSQKRREKLFF. The J gene is TRBJ1-4, the V gene TRBV3-1; D remains unclear. This CDR3 comprises 13 residues. Germline loops: CDR1 LGHDT, CDR2 YNNKEL (reference sequence). The V end was cut by 2 bases, the J end by 8 bases, with 9 bases between. Looking up the rest from reference TRBV3-1 and TRBJ1-4 gives the full variable domain: DTAVSQTPKYLVTQMGNDKSIKCEQNLGHDTMYWYKQDSKKFLKIMFSYNNKELIINETVPNRFSPKSPDKAHLNLHINSLELGDSAVYFCASSQKRREKLFFGSGTQLSVL.

This clonotype was observed many times. The V call is TRBV11-2, the J call TRBJ2-2; perhaps TRBD2 as D (6 bases). V dropped 5 bases and J dropped 6 bases, with 13 bases sitting between them. CDR3 length: 14 amino acids. From germline, CDR1 is SGHAT and CDR2 FQNNGV. CDR3 nucleotide sequence: TGTGCCAGCAGCCCCCACTTAGCGGCCGGGGAGCTGTTTTTT. Translation gives CASSPHLAAGELFF.

The chain links TRBV5-1 to TRBJ2-1; the D gene is possibly TRBD1 (5 bases). V was cut by 2 bases and J by 4 bases, with 13 bases left in between. The CDR3 contains 15 residues. From germline, CDR1 is SGHRS and CDR2 YFSETQ. Written as DNA, the CDR3 is TGCGCCAGCAGCTTACAGGCGGAGCCGTACAATGAGCAGTTCTTC. Translated, it gives CASSLQAEPYNEQFF. The entire variable domain, with the rest obtained from reference TRBV5-1 and TRBJ2-1, is as follows: KAGVTQTPRYLIKTRGQQVTLSCSPISGHRSVSWYQQTPGQGLQFLFEYFSETQRNKGNFPGRFSGRQFSNSRSEMNVSTLELGDSALYLCASSLQAEPYNEQFFGPGTRLTVL.

The V call is TRBV20-1, the J call TRBJ2-3, with D maybe TRBD1 (6 bases). Germline lookup yields CDR1 DFQATT and CDR2 SNEGSKA (reference sequence). Trimming pared 0 bases from V and 1 base from J, leaving 8 bases between. CDR3 length equals 14 residues. The CDR3 DNA is TGCAGTGCTAGAGAGGGGGCCCGCACAGATACGCAGTATTTT. It is translated as CSAREGARTDTQYF.

This clonotype was detected ten times or more. The J gene is TRBJ1-1, the V gene TRBV4-3; unclear D gene. Germline values: CDR1 LGHNA, CDR2 YSLEER. V shed 0 bases and J shed 0 bases, with 2 bases lying between them. The CDR3 is 13 residues long. The CDR3 DNA reads as TGCGCCAGCAGCCAAGACTTGAACACTGAAGCTTTCTTT. This encodes CASSQDLNTEAFF.

This clonotype was observed many times. The chain combines TRBV6-5 with TRBJ1-6, with a tentative D call TRBD1 (6 bases). Germline loops: CDR1 MNHEY, CDR2 SVGAGI. Trimming took 6 bases from V and 14 from J, leaving 14 bases between them. CDR3 length equals 12 residues. The CDR3 protein is CASRESTGTLHF. CDR3 in DNA: TGTGCCAGCAGAGAGTCTACAGGGACCCTCCACTTT.

J is TRBJ1-1 and V is TRBV6-1; D is perhaps TRBD1 (6 bases). This CDR3 is built from 15 residues. Germline values: CDR1 MNHNS, CDR2 SASEGT. V was clipped by 6 bases and J by 3 bases, with 17 bases between them. The DNA for the CDR3 is TGTGCCAGCAGCGACAGACAGGTGATCTACACTGAAGCTTTCTTT. It codes for CASSDRQVIYTEAFF.

This clonotype appeared a few times. The V gene is TRBV5-1, the J gene TRBJ2-7; unclear D gene. This CDR3 comprises 13 residues. Trimming shortened V by 2 bases and J by 2 bases, and 8 bases separated the two germline ends. Germline assignment: CDR1 SGHRS and CDR2 YFSETQ. The CDR3 coding sequence is TGCGCCAGCAGCTTTGGGTCAGCCTACGAGCAGTACTTC. Amino acid sequence: CASSFGSAYEQYF. The variable domain in full, with the rest retrieved from reference TRBV5-1 and TRBJ2-7, is KAGVTQTPRYLIKTRGQQVTLSCSPISGHRSVSWYQQTPGQGLQFLFEYFSETQRNKGNFPGRFSGRQFSNSRSEMNVSTLELGDSALYLCASSFGSAYEQYFGPGTRLTVT.

This clonotype was found many times. The chain is built from TRBV11-2 and TRBJ2-1, with D perhaps given as TRBD1 or TRBD2 (6 bases each). The CDR3 length is 14 residues. Germline V lookup: CDR1 SGHAT, CDR2 FQNNGV. Between the trimmed V and J ends, which lost 0 bases and 6 bases, there was a span of 9 bases. The DNA of the CDR3 is TGTGCCAGCAGCTTAGACAGGGGAGGCAATGAGCAGTTCTTC. Amino acids: CASSLDRGGNEQFF.

This clonotype was counted a few times. The rearrangement joins TRBV4-3 to TRBJ2-1; 11 nucleotides agree with TRBD1. This CDR3 has 18 amino acids. With V trimmed by 3 bases and J by 5 bases, 12 bases remained unmatched. Germline-derived CDR1 and CDR2 are LGHNA and YSLEER. CDR3 in DNA: TGCGCCAGCAGCCAGGGGACAGGGGGAGGACCAGAGGACAATGAGCAGTTCTTC. This sequence encodes CASSQGTGGGPEDNEQFF.

The V gene is TRBV2, the J gene TRBJ1-5; maybe TRBD1 (5 bases). V was shortened by 4 bases and J by 0 bases, with 16 bases between the two germline ends. Germline V CDR1 and CDR2: SNHLY, FYNNEI. CDR3 length equals 17 residues. The CDR3 bases are TGTGCCAGCAGTGCTGGGGGAAGAATAGGTAGCAATCAGCCCCAGCATTTT. It is translated as CASSAGGRIGSNQPQHF.

This clonotype was detected only a few times. The chain has TRBV7-9 and TRBJ2-7; 12 bases are shared with TRBD1. Germline V gene data show CDR1 as SEHNR and CDR2 as FQNEAQ (reference sequence). After removal of 2 bases from V and 6 bases from J, the junction contained 5 bases not matched to a gene. This CDR3 spans 15 amino acids. CDR3 in DNA: TGTGCCAGCAGCTTACTGGGACAGGGGGCGAGCGAGCAGTACGTC. Protein: CASSLLGQGASEQYV.

This clonotype has just a few counts. V gene TRBV11-3 combines with J gene TRBJ2-4; no definite D call. The V gene's germline CDR1 is SGHNT and CDR2 YENEEA. There are 14 residues in the CDR3. Trimming stripped 9 bases from V and 6 bases from J, with 18 bases between. Here the CDR3 reads CASRPAPRLNIQYF. The CDR3, as DNA: TGTGCCAGTCGGCCAGCCCCTCGCCTAAACATTCAGTACTTC.

V and J are TRBV21-1 and TRBJ1-1. TRBV21-1 corresponds to a pseudogene. There are 11 residues in the CDR3. The CDR3 DNA follows: TGTGCCAGCAGCAATCTCCCTGAAGCTTTCTTT. Its translation is CASSNLPEAFF.